This T cell receptor beta chain was identified in a study of OX40 agonist ivuxolimab in advanced cancers. Study overall: Two cutaneous melanoma patients and one hepatocellular carcinoma patient, three in all, had partial responses. The study, taken as a whole, reports: CD4+ and CD8+ blood T cells expanded clonally by week 6 at 0.1 to 3.0 mg/kg. Among T cells, CD8+ cells averaged more expanded clones than CD4+ cells.

Blood specimens came from baseline, cycle 4 day 1, and cycle 7 day 1. Points on this clone: The antigen is undetermined.

The CDR3 extends over 13 amino acids. Looked up from germline, CDR1 is SEHNR and CDR2 is FQNEAQ (reference sequence). V was shortened by 6 bases and J by 6 bases, with 13 bases between the two germline ends. The table came from immunoSEQ multiplex PCR; TCRdb's copy has only in-frame clones and leaves some out. The sample has about 58,000 clones; 85% to 90% are singletons. Sample: CD4+ or CD8+ T cells sorted from blood, taken in a trial of the OX40 agonist ivuxolimab. The source of this sequence is an adult with an advanced solid tumor such as melanoma, head and neck, liver or kidney cancer. The rearrangement uses TRBV7-9 and TRBJ2-3; D is uncertain. CDR3 nucleotide sequence: TGTGCCAGCAGTTTCAGCAATTCTGATACGCAGTATTTT. Amino acid sequence: CASSFSNSDTQYF.